Following are 14 T cell receptor beta chains from one sample sequenced in a study of T-cell memory formation after mild COVID-19. Each CDR3 protein is one row after TCRdb ran MiXCR on the 5' RACE reads. The sample consists of a few hundred thousand distinct CDR3 sequences, roughly 14% of them appearing once. Sequencing was done on a sample of PBMCs or a T cell subset sorted from them (not recorded which). All receptors derive from a man younger than 35 who had mild COVID-19 (a few samples of this study predate the infection). Cell type and time point are not known.

The J gene is TRBJ2-3, the V gene TRBV5-1; D remains unclear. Trimming removed 1 base from V and 2 bases from J, with 11 bases in between. The length of the CDR3 is 15 residues. The V gene's germline CDR1 is SGHRS and CDR2 YFSETQ. CDR3 loop: CASSLTQSVTDTQYF. The CDR3 coding sequence is TGCGCCAGCAGCTTGACGCAGTCCGTCACAGATACGCAGTATTTT.

This clonotype has just a few counts. The CDR3 DNA follows: TGTGCCAGCAGTCCAGCCCTACGCCGAAACGCGAACACCGGGGAGCTGTTTTTT. This gives the protein CASSPALRRNANTGELFF. J is TRBJ2-2 and V is TRBV6-5; D unresolved. Trimming shortened V by 5 bases and J by 0 bases, and 19 bases separated the two germline ends. CDR3 length: 18 residues. The germline V gene encodes CDR1 MNHEY and CDR2 SVGAGI.

This clonotype showed up just a few times. The genes are TRBV4-2 and TRBJ1-4, with no clear D. V lost 0 bases, J lost 7 bases, and 15 bases lay in between. The CDR3 extends over 16 amino acids. Germline V gene data show CDR1 as LGHNA and CDR2 as YNFKEQ. The DNA for the CDR3 is TGTGCCAGCAGCCAAGATCGGCAGGACTTGGGTGAAAAACTGTTTTTT. Its protein product is CASSQDRQDLGEKLFF.

A few counts support this clonotype. The chain joins TRBV5-6 to TRBJ2-7; unclear D gene. The V end lost 0 bases, the J end lost 0 bases, and 16 bases lay between the germline ends. Per the germline V gene, CDR1 is SGHDT and CDR2 is YYEEEE. This CDR3 has 17 amino acids. The CDR3, as DNA: TGTGCCAGCAGCTTGGCCGAGGCCGTGCACAGCTCCTACGAGCAGTACGTC. As protein: CASSLAEAVHSSYEQYV.

This clonotype was found a few times. V gene TRBV4-1 combines with J gene TRBJ1-3; 7 bases line up with TRBD1. Germline assignment: CDR1 MGHRA and CDR2 YSYEKL. V lost 3 bases to trimming and J lost 2 bases; unmatched junction nucleotides: 4. This CDR3 spans 15 amino acids. CDR3 in amino acids: CASSHQGGTGNTIYF. In nucleotides, the CDR3 is TGCGCCAGCAGCCATCAAGGGGGCACTGGAAACACCATATATTTT.

This chain connects TRBV24-1 to TRBJ1-5; the match to TRBD1 covers 8 bases. The CDR3 spans 16 residues. Germline-derived CDR1 and CDR2 are KGHDR and SFDVKD. Trimming removed 4 bases from V and 3 bases from J; junction bases left unmatched: 7. As DNA, the CDR3 is TGTGCCACCAGTGACGGCCGACAGGGGAACAATCAGCCCCAGCATTTT. This sequence encodes CATSDGRQGNNQPQHF.

V and J are TRBV28 and TRBJ2-7; D might be TRBD1 (6 bases). Germline V gives CDR1 MDHEN, CDR2 SYDVKM. The length of the CDR3 is 13 residues. The V end was cut by 3 bases, the J end by 4 bases, with 10 bases between. The CDR3 DNA reads TGTGCCAGCAGTTTGGGGGCTCCGTACGAGCAGTACGTC. It is translated as CASSLGAPYEQYV.

The chain combines TRBV18 with TRBJ1-4; D not resolved. CDR3 length: 16 residues. V shed 2 bases and J shed 7 bases, with 17 bases lying between them. Germline assignment: CDR1 KGHSH and CDR2 LQKENI. CDR3 region: CASSPSQHSIFEKLFF. In DNA, the CDR3 is TGTGCCAGCTCACCATCTCAACACAGTATATTTGAAAAACTGTTTTTT.

This chain joins TRBV5-1 and TRBJ2-2; TRBD1 aligns across 8 bases. Trimming at V came to 4 bases and at J to 5 bases, leaving 4 bases not matched to a gene. The germline V gene has CDR1 SGHRS and CDR2 YFSETQ. The CDR3 loop spans 14 amino acids. The CDR3 region is CASSLTGVTGELFF. The CDR3 DNA reads as TGCGCCAGCAGCCTGACAGGGGTAACCGGGGAGCTGTTTTTT.

This clonotype was observed a few times. The chain uses TRBV7-9 and TRBJ2-5; no definite D call. This CDR3 comprises 14 residues. Trimming removed 5 bases from V and 2 bases from J, with 12 bases in between. Per the germline V gene, CDR1 is SEHNR and CDR2 is FQNEAQ (reference sequence). CDR3 in DNA: TGTGCCAGCAGCCTCGAGGCTGCTCAAGAGACCCAGTACTTC. Translation gives CASSLEAAQETQYF.

The chain joins TRBV7-2 to TRBJ1-5; no reliable D call. V shed 3 bases and J shed 2 bases, with 8 bases lying between them. The CDR3 is 14 residues long. CDR1 is SGHTA, CDR2 FQGNSA, per germline. The CDR3 nucleotides read TGTGCCAGCAGCTTTCTCAAAGGCAATCAGCCCCAGCATTTT. Amino acids: CASSFLKGNQPQHF.

This clonotype was seen repeatedly, ten times or more. The chain joins TRBV6-2 or TRBV6-3 to TRBJ1-3; no definite D call. In germline, CDR1 is MNHEY, CDR2 SVGEGT. The CDR3 runs 13 residues. V shed 7 bases and J shed 0 bases, with 7 bases lying between them. The CDR3 coding sequence is TGTGCCAGCACCCGGGACTCTGGAAACACCATATATTTT. Translating gives CASTRDSGNTIYF.

The DNA for the CDR3 is TGTGCCAGCAGCCGAAGATCACACCAGCTAATATCACCCCTCCACTTT. Residues: CASSRRSHQLISPLHF. The chain couples TRBV3-1 to TRBJ1-6; D gene ambiguous. The CDR3 has 16 amino acids. V was cut by 4 bases and J by 10 bases, with 20 bases left in between. Germline assignment: CDR1 LGHDT and CDR2 YNNKEL (reference sequence).

The chain is built from TRBV29-1 and TRBJ1-1; 8 nucleotides agree with TRBD1. The germline gives CDR1 SQVTM, CDR2 ANQGSEA. V lost 4 bases to trimming and J lost 4 bases; unmatched junction nucleotides: 8. This CDR3 contains 14 residues. DNA of the CDR3: TGCAGCGTTGTAGGGACAGGTTTTGGCACTGAAGCTTTCTTT. Amino acid sequence: CSVVGTGFGTEAFF.